The clone carrying this T cell receptor (beta chain) was seen a handful of times. V lost 0 bases, J lost 1 base, and 13 bases lay in between. CDR1 is SGHRS, CDR2 YFSETQ, per germline. The length of the CDR3 is 16 residues. This record belongs to a study of blood T cells in healthy people across ages. PCR was performed a second time for about 6 to 11 cycles using a sample-barcoded 5' primer and a J-beta primer mix. TCRdb analysed the 5' RACE reads with MiXCR anew, one entry per CDR3 protein. The sample records under 1,000,000 distinct CDR3 sequences, about 42% being singletons. The rearrangement joins TRBV5-1 to TRBJ1-1; D is perhaps TRBD1 (5 bases). Sequences were obtained from blood. The source is a man at least 80 years old in good health. CDR3 in DNA: TGCGCCAGCAGCTTGGTTGCGGGGGTGAGGAACACTGAAGCTTTCTTT. This gives the protein CASSLVAGVRNTEAFF.